These T cell receptor beta chains were read from a single sample in a study of T cell responses to AZD1222 COVID-19 vaccine. Clones were read by immunoSEQ multiplex PCR, and TCRdb kept only the in-frame ones, dropping some. The table has about 130,000 clones, about 90% seen once. The sequenced sample was peripheral blood, obtained on day 0 of MenACWY control vaccination. The receptors derive from an adult in good health. Both conserved end residues are part of each CDR3. D genes are given only for firm matches. Only part of the rows carry a size: once, few, many, or a class if the clone is expanded.

TRBV7-3,.,TRBJ2-1,.,TGTGCCAGCAGTTTAGGGCAGCCCTCCTACAATGAGCAGTTCTTC,CASSLGQPSYNEQFF
TRBV2,TRBD1,TRBJ1-5,.,TGTGCCAGCACGAGGGGGCAGTACAATCAGCCCCAGCATTTT,CASTRGQYNQPQHF
TRBV9,.,TRBJ2-5,.,TGTGCCAGCAGCGTGGGGCGCGACGGGACCCAGTACTTC,CASSVGRDGTQYF
TRBV5-1,TRBD2,TRBJ2-7,.,TGCGCCAGCAGCTTGTGGGAGGGGTACGAGCAGTACTTC,CASSLWEGYEQYF
TRBV6-5,TRBD1,TRBJ1-2,.,TGTGCCAGCAGTTACTCACCCGGGACAGGGTTGGGAGGCTACACCTTC,CASSYSPGTGLGGYTF
TRBV14,.,TRBJ1-1,.,TGTGCCAGCAGCCCCCCCGGTAGTGCTGAAGCTTTCTTT,CASSPPGSAEAFF
TRBV9,TRBD2,TRBJ2-5,.,TGTGCCAGCAGCGTAGGGGCTAGCGGGGACCTCCAAGAGACCCAGTACTTC,CASSVGASGDLQETQYF
TRBV7-8,TRBD1,TRBJ1-2,.,TGTGCCAGCAGCTTCTCCGGGACAGGGGTAAGTCTCTATGGCTACACCTTC,CASSFSGTGVSLYGYTF
TRBV5-1,.,TRBJ1-1,.,TGCGCCAGCAGCTTGGAGGGTCGGAACACTGAAGCTTTCTTT,CASSLEGRNTEAFF
TRBV18,TRBD1,TRBJ2-3,.,TGTGCCAGCTCACCGACAGGGTTTAGCACAGATACGCAGTATTTT,CASSPTGFSTDTQYF
TRBV10-3,.,TRBJ1-6,.,TGTGCCATCAGTGGAGGCGGGAGCTCCTATAATTCACCCCTCCACTTT,CAISGGGSSYNSPLHF
TRBV11-3,.,TRBJ1-1,.,TGTGCCAGCAGCTTAGGGCAGGGTCACGCTGAAGCTTTCTTT,CASSLGQGHAEAFF
TRBV12-3/TRBV12-4,.,TRBJ1-3,.,TGTGCCAGCGACAGCTCTGGAAACACCATATATTTT,CASDSSGNTIYF
TRBV14,TRBD2,TRBJ2-7,.,TGTGCCAGCAGCCACAGCGGGAGTCCCGAGCAGTACTTC,CASSHSGSPEQYF
TRBV7-6,TRBD1,TRBJ1-4,.,TGTGCCAGCAGCTCCATAACCGGGACAGGGAACGAAAAACTGTTTTTT,CASSSITGTGNEKLFF
TRBV6-1,TRBD1,TRBJ1-3,.,TGTGCCAGCAGTGCGACAACGCCGACAGGGGTGACTGGAAACACCATATATTTT,CASSATTPTGVTGNTIYF
TRBV4-1,.,TRBJ1-2,.,TGCGCCAGCAGCCATCTTAGAGGGGACTATGGCTACACCTTC,CASSHLRGDYGYTF
TRBV24-1,TRBD1,TRBJ1-5,.,TGTGCCACCAGTGATAGGGGGCGAAGCAATCAGCCCCAGCATTTT,CATSDRGRSNQPQHF
TRBV6-5,.,TRBJ2-1,.,TGTGCCAGCAGGAGGGACGGAAGCTCCTACAATGAGCAGTTCTTC,CASRRDGSSYNEQFF
TRBV4-3,TRBD1,TRBJ1-2,.,TGCGCCAGCAGCCAAGATATGGCAGGGGGCCTCTATGGCTACACCTTC,CASSQDMAGGLYGYTF
TRBV29-1,.,TRBJ1-2,.,TGCAGCGTTCTCATAGAGACAGGACGGTATGGCTACACCTTC,CSVLIETGRYGYTF
TRBV7-6,.,TRBJ1-5,.,TGTGCCAGCAGCTTATGGGGTGCATCCATCGGGGGCAATCAGCCCCAGCATTTT,CASSLWGASIGGNQPQHF
TRBV19,TRBD1,TRBJ2-1,.,TGTGCCAGTGGCGGACAGGGCTCCTACAATGAGCAGTTCTTC,CASGGQGSYNEQFF
TRBV27,.,TRBJ1-6,.,TGTGCCAGCAGCCGGAATAATTCACCCCTCCACTTT,CASSRNNSPLHF
TRBV3-1/TRBV3-2,.,TRBJ1-2,once,TGTGCCAGCAGCCAAATAACGACGTCCAGCAGGGCCAGTTGGGGCTACACCTTC,CASSQITTSSRASWGYTF
TRBV27,TRBD1,TRBJ1-6,.,TGTGCCAGCAGTTTAACAGGGGTTAATTCACCCCTCCACTTT,CASSLTGVNSPLHF
TRBV2,.,TRBJ1-2,.,TGTGCCAGCACCATTGGGACATATGGCTACACCTTC,CASTIGTYGYTF
TRBV7-2,TRBD1,TRBJ1-2,once,TGTGCCAGCAGCTTAGGATCGGGACAGGGGGCGTATGGCTACACCTTC,CASSLGSGQGAYGYTF
TRBV5-1,.,TRBJ2-7,.,TGCGCCAGCAGCCCGGAGGGTGAGGCCCGGGAGCAGTACTTC,CASSPEGEAREQYF
TRBV27,.,TRBJ1-5,.,TGTGCCAGCAGTTTCGGGGGTTCTAACAATCAGCCCCAGCATTTT,CASSFGGSNNQPQHF
TRBV2,TRBD1,TRBJ1-1,.,TGTGCCAGCACCGGGCAGGGGGTGAACACTGAAGCTTTCTTT,CASTGQGVNTEAFF